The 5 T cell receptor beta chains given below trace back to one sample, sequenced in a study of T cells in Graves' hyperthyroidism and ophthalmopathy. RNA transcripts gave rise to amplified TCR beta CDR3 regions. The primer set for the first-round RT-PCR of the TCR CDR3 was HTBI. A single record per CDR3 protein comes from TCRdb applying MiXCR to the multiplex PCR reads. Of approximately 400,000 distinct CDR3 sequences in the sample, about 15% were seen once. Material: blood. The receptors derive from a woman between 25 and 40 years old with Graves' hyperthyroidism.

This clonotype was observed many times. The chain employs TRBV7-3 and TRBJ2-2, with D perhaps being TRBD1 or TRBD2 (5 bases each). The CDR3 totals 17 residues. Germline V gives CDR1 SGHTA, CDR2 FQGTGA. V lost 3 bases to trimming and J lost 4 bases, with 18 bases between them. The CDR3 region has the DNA TGTGCCAGCAGCTTTATACGGGGACGGAAGAGCACCGGGGAGCTGTTTTTT. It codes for CASSFIRGRKSTGELFF.

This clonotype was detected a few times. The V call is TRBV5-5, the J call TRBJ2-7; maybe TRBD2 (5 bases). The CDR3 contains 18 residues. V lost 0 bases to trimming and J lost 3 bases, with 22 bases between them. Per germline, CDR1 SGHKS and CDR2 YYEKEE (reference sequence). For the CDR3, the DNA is TGTGCCAGCAGCTTGGAGGACTCCCGTCCCCGCTTGTACTACGAGCAGTACTTC. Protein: CASSLEDSRPRLYYEQYF.

This chain's CDR3 is CATDWREGQDTQYF. CDR3 nucleotides: TGTGCCACCGACTGGCGGGAGGGCCAAGATACGCAGTATTTT. The rearrangement uses TRBV12-3 or TRBV12-4 and TRBJ2-3; 9 nucleotides align to TRBD2. The CDR3 loop spans 14 amino acids. Losses at the gene ends were 10 bases for V and 5 bases for J; bases not matched to a gene: 10.

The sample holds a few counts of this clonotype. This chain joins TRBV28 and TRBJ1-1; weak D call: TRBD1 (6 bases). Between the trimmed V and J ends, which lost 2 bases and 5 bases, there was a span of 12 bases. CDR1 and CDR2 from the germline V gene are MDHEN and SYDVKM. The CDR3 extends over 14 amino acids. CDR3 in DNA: TGTGCCAGCAGTTTAGGGGGGCTGGGGACTGAAGCTTTCTTT. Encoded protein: CASSLGGLGTEAFF.

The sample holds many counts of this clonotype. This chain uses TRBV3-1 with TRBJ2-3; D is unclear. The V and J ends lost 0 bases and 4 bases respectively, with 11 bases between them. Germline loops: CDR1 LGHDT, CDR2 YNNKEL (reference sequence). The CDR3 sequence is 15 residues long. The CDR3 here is CASSQEDIGSDTQYF. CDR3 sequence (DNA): TGTGCCAGCAGCCAAGAGGATATCGGGTCAGATACGCAGTATTTT.